This T cell receptor beta chain originates from a study of cytomegalovirus exposure and HLA in healthy donors. This CDR3 region has 12 residues. In germline, CDR1 is GTSNPN, CDR2 SVGIG (reference sequence). After removal of 4 bases from V and 7 bases from J, the junction contained 4 bases not matched to a gene. The primer mix had 60 Vbeta and 13 Jbeta primers. Generated by immunoSEQ multiplex PCR, the TCRdb table keeps only in-frame clones and is missing some. Here the sample spans around 130,000 clones, 80% being singletons. The sequencing sample was made of PBMCs. The TCR was taken from a man aged 30-40 years in good health and CMV-seronegative. The V call is TRBV30, the J call TRBJ1-2; 9 bases align to TRBD1. CDR3 in DNA: TGTGCCTGGAACAGGGGGCAGGGTGGCTACACCTTC. This encodes CAWNRGQGGYTF.